A single sample gave rise to the 26 T cell receptor beta chains below, sequenced in a study of T cells in Graves' hyperthyroidism and ophthalmopathy. What was amplified from RNA transcripts were TCR beta CDR3 regions. First-round RT-PCR targeting the TCR CDR3 was performed with the HTBI primer set. MiXCR was run by TCRdb on the multiplex PCR reads, yielding one entry per CDR3 protein. Of around 520,000 distinct CDR3 sequences detected, over 13% appear once; the ten largest clones hold over 15%. The sequenced sample was blood. These receptors were taken from a woman younger than 30 with Graves' hyperthyroidism.

The chain links TRBV27 to TRBJ2-1; 7 bases line up with TRBD2. Germline values: CDR1 MNHEY, CDR2 SMNVEV (reference sequence). The junction had 8 bases not matched to a gene; V was cut back by 5 bases and J by 1 base. The CDR3 length is 16 residues. CDR3 sequence reads: CASSMRGTHSYNEQFF. The CDR3, as DNA: TGTGCCAGCAGTATGCGGGGGACCCATTCCTACAATGAGCAGTTCTTC.

This clonotype was picked up many times. This chain links TRBV6-5 with TRBJ1-1; weak D call: TRBD1 (5 bases). With 6 bases removed from V and 4 bases from J, the gap between germline ends came to 12 bases. CDR1 is MNHEY, CDR2 SVGAGI, per germline. The CDR3 contains 13 residues. CDR3: CASSTYRSTEAFF. CDR3 bases: TGTGCCAGCAGCACTTACAGGTCCACTGAAGCTTTCTTT.

CDR3 protein: CASSPTSGRASGANVLTF. The CDR3 DNA is TGTGCCAGCTCACCCACTAGCGGGAGGGCCTCTGGGGCCAACGTCCTGACTTTC. This chain joins TRBV18 and TRBJ2-6; 13 bases map to TRBD2. CDR3 length equals 18 residues. The germline CDR1 and CDR2 sequences are KGHSH and LQKENI. V lost 3 bases and J lost 0; bases outside the gene matches: 2.

This clonotype was seen repeatedly, ten times or more. V gene TRBV6-1 combines with J gene TRBJ2-3; D perhaps matches TRBD2 (6 bases). Germline CDR1 is MNHNS and CDR2 is SASEGT. V gave up 10 bases and J gave up 0 bases, with 14 bases separating them. The CDR3 covers 14 residues. The CDR3 reads CAINKRASTDTQYF. Written as DNA, the CDR3 is TGTGCCATCAACAAGCGGGCTAGCACAGATACGCAGTATTTT.

This clonotype was seen at least ten times. The chain uses TRBV20-1 and TRBJ1-1; tentatively, D is TRBD1 (5 bases). The germline V gene has CDR1 DFQATT and CDR2 SNEGSKA (reference sequence). CDR3 length: 15 amino acids. V was pared by 3 bases and J by 1 base, with 15 bases between. The CDR3 region has the DNA TGCAGTGCTAGGACGGTGAATCAGGGGAACACTGAAGCTTTCTTT. Its protein product is CSARTVNQGNTEAFF.

The chain carries TRBV5-8 and TRBJ2-6, with D uncertain. The V gene lost 0 bases and the J gene lost 0 bases, with 13 bases spanning the gap. This CDR3 spans 18 amino acids. CDR1 and CDR2 (germline): SGHTS, YDEGEE. In DNA form, the CDR3 reads TGTGCCAGCAGCTTGGGGTCAAGTTCGAGCTCTGGGGCCAACGTCCTGACTTTC. It codes for CASSLGSSSSSGANVLTF.

This clonotype was detected a few times. The chain is built from TRBV29-1 and TRBJ1-2; perhaps TRBD1 as D (6 bases). The ends were cut back, 4 bases at V and 5 bases at J, with 17 bases in the middle. CDR3 length: 14 amino acids. Germline V gives CDR1 SQVTM, CDR2 ANQGSEA. The CDR3 protein is CSVGWGGLVYGYTF. The CDR3 coding sequence is TGCAGCGTTGGGTGGGGGGGCCTGGTTTATGGCTACACCTTC.

CDR3 DNA sequence: TGTGCCAGCAGTCTTACAGGGAAGGGCTACACCTTC. Amino acids: CASSLTGKGYTF. This chain joins TRBV11-2 and TRBJ1-2; D may be TRBD1 (6 bases). The V end lost 6 bases, the J end lost 8 bases, and 13 bases lay between the germline ends. This CDR3 is 12 amino acids long. Germline V lookup: CDR1 SGHAT, CDR2 FQNNGV.

This clonotype has at least ten counts. The genes are TRBV25-1 and TRBJ2-1; 11 nucleotides line up with TRBD1. CDR1 is MGHDK and CDR2 is SYGVNS in the germline V gene. This CDR3 spans 15 amino acids. The V gene end was trimmed by 5 bases and the J gene end by 4 bases; junction bases not matched to a gene: 4. This chain's CDR3 is CASSKDRGLYNEQFF. The CDR3 bases are TGTGCCAGCAGTAAGGACAGGGGGCTTTACAATGAGCAGTTCTTC.

This clonotype appeared many times. The chain recombines TRBV20-1 with TRBJ2-5, with 7 bases identical to TRBD2. The CDR3 covers 14 residues. Trimming took 3 bases from V and 2 from J; bases not matched to a gene: 6. Germline V lookup: CDR1 DFQATT, CDR2 SNEGSKA (reference sequence). Here the CDR3 reads CSASLIAGQETQYF. DNA of the CDR3: TGCAGTGCTAGCCTGATAGCGGGTCAAGAGACCCAGTACTTC.

Many counts were recorded for this clonotype. The V gene is TRBV11-1, the J gene TRBJ2-1; the D is unclear. The CDR3 is made up of 13 amino acids. The V and J ends lost 2 bases and 8 bases respectively, with 10 bases between them. CDR1 and CDR2 (germline): SGHAT, FQDESV (reference sequence). CDR3 region: CASSLNPRDEQFF. The CDR3 region has the DNA TGTGCCAGCAGCTTAAATCCACGCGATGAGCAGTTCTTC.

The V and J genes are TRBV6-1 and TRBJ1-2; 11 nucleotides align to TRBD1. V shed 3 bases and J 4 bases; nucleotides not matched to a gene: 4. The CDR3 runs 15 residues. The germline V gene encodes CDR1 MNHNS and CDR2 SASEGT. The CDR3 loop reads CASSEGDRGVYGYTF. The CDR3 nucleotides are TGTGCCAGCAGTGAGGGGGACAGGGGGGTCTATGGCTACACCTTC.

In its sample, this clonotype was seen many times. The chain has TRBV27 and TRBJ1-1; D is perhaps TRBD1 (5 bases). The CDR3 is made up of 14 amino acids. Per the germline V gene, CDR1 is MNHEY and CDR2 is SMNVEV (reference sequence). Trimming removed 4 bases from V and 3 bases from J, with 12 bases in between. CDR3 DNA sequence: TGTGCCAGCAGTTCTAGGGGTGGAGACACTGAAGCTTTCTTT. Encoded protein: CASSSRGGDTEAFF.

V usage is TRBV25-1 and J usage is TRBJ2-2, with a tentative D call TRBD1 (5 bases). CDR3 length: 14 residues. Per germline, CDR1 MGHDK and CDR2 SYGVNS. V was trimmed by 5 bases and J by 2 bases, leaving 9 bases between them. The CDR3: CASSHQGNTGELFF. DNA of the CDR3: TGTGCCAGCAGTCACCAGGGAAACACCGGGGAGCTGTTTTTT.

In its sample, this clonotype was seen many times. The chain joins TRBV2 to TRBJ1-1; 8 bases agree with TRBD1. Trimming cost V 7 bases and J 3 bases; bases outside gene matches: 7. Germline values: CDR1 SNHLY, CDR2 FYNNEI. CDR3 length: 14 amino acids. The CDR3, as DNA: TGTGCCAGCACCGAACAGGGACAGGACACTGAAGCTTTCTTT. Protein sequence: CASTEQGQDTEAFF.

This clonotype was seen a handful of times. This chain joins TRBV6-6 and TRBJ1-4, with unresolved D. The CDR3 has 15 amino acids. CDR1 MNHNY and CDR2 SVGAGI come from the germline V gene (reference sequence). The V end lost 2 bases, the J end lost 0 bases, and 7 bases lay between the germline ends. The CDR3 spells CASSYEGATNEKLFF. The CDR3 nucleotides read TGTGCCAGCAGTTACGAGGGAGCAACTAATGAAAAACTGTTTTTT.

The genes are TRBV9 and TRBJ1-6; D uncertain. V gave up 3 bases and J gave up 2 bases, with 12 bases separating them. In germline, CDR1 is SGDLS, CDR2 YYNGEE. The CDR3 runs to 16 residues. The CDR3 DNA follows: TGTGCCAGCAGCGCAACCACAGAACCCTATAATTCACCCCTCCACTTT. It encodes CASSATTEPYNSPLHF.

The rearrangement joins TRBV20-1 to TRBJ1-6, with no clear D. The CDR3 length is 17 residues. V shed 3 bases and J shed 3 bases, with 18 bases lying between them. Germline assignment: CDR1 DFQATT and CDR2 SNEGSKA (reference sequence). The CDR3 DNA reads TGCAGTGCTAGGCCCCCCCCCCCAGCCTTCTATAATTCACCCCTCCACTTT. Amino acids: CSARPPPPAFYNSPLHF.

The gene calls are TRBV7-8 and TRBJ2-1; 8 nucleotides align to TRBD2. The CDR3 has 14 residues. Germline V gene data show CDR1 as SGHVS and CDR2 as FQNEAQ. The junction had 8 bases not matched to a gene; V was cut back by 7 bases and J by 6 bases. CDR3 sequence: CASTPGLGRNEQFF. In DNA, the CDR3 is TGTGCCAGCACCCCGGGACTAGGGCGCAATGAGCAGTTCTTC.

This clonotype was observed at least ten times. This chain joins TRBV7-3 and TRBJ2-1, with D perhaps TRBD1 (6 bases). Trimming cost V 2 bases and J 9 bases, with 11 bases left between them. Looked up from germline, CDR1 is SGHTA and CDR2 is FQGTGA. The CDR3 is 13 amino acids. The DNA of the CDR3 is TGTGCCAGCAGCTTACTACAGGGTGCTGAGCAGTTCTTC. The encoded protein is CASSLLQGAEQFF. The full variable domain, in which reference TRBV7-3 and TRBJ2-1 provide the parts outside the CDR3, is GAGVSQTPSNKVTEKGKYVELRCDPISGHTALYWYRQSLGQGPEFLIYFQGTGAADDSGLPNDRFFAVRPEGSVSTLKIQRTERGDSAVYLCASSLLQGAEQFFGPGTRLTVL.

The chain is built from TRBV2 and TRBJ1-2; no definite D call. Trimming pared 4 bases from V and 1 base from J, leaving 13 bases between. Germline V gene lookup returns CDR1 SNHLY and CDR2 FYNNEI. This CDR3 is 15 amino acids long. The CDR3 DNA sequence: TGTGCCAGCAGTGCGTACAGCTACTTTAACTATGGCTACACCTTC. It translates to CASSAYSYFNYGYTF.

This clonotype came up a few times. V and J are TRBV5-4 and TRBJ2-1, with TRBD2 matching over 15 bases. This CDR3 region has 19 residues. Germline V lookup: CDR1 SGHNT, CDR2 YYREEE (reference sequence). V shed 2 bases, J shed 7 bases, and the junction held 13 bases outside the gene matches. CDR3: CASSFRGTSGRRGGNEQFF. The CDR3 DNA follows: TGTGCCAGCAGCTTTCGGGGGACTAGCGGGAGGCGAGGGGGGAATGAGCAGTTCTTC.

In this sample, this clonotype turned up many times. V is TRBV5-6 and J is TRBJ1-1; 9 positions match TRBD1. From germline, CDR1 is SGHDT and CDR2 YYEEEE. The CDR3 runs 14 residues. J was trimmed by 5 bases and V by 3 bases; bases with no gene match: 5. The CDR3: CASSSGTGKTEAFF. CDR3 DNA: TGTGCCAGCAGCTCCGGGACAGGGAAGACTGAAGCTTTCTTT.

The V call is TRBV13, the J call TRBJ2-7, with 8 bases matching TRBD1. V lost 0 bases, J lost 9 bases, and 10 bases stayed unmatched. The CDR3 totals 15 residues. CDR1 is PRHDT, CDR2 FYEKMQ, per germline (reference sequence). This CDR3 is CASSLGVGTGVGQYF. The CDR3 DNA reads TGTGCCAGCAGCTTAGGGGTTGGGACAGGCGTTGGGCAGTACTTC.

This clonotype has ten or more counts. This rearrangement joins TRBV6-1 to TRBJ2-2; possible D gene TRBD1, 5 bases. V lost 7 bases and J 1 base, leaving 16 bases between the germline ends. This CDR3 has 16 residues. Per the germline V gene, CDR1 is MNHNS and CDR2 is SASEGT. In DNA, the CDR3 is TGTGCCAGCACTTGGCAGGGCGGTCAGAACACCGGGGAGCTGTTTTTT. Amino acids: CASTWQGGQNTGELFF.

This clonotype showed up many times. This chain joins TRBV6-1 and TRBJ2-2; the D call may be TRBD1 or TRBD2 (5 bases each). Trimming removed 6 bases from V and 4 bases from J, with 9 bases in between. CDR3 size: 13 residues. Looked up from germline, CDR1 is MNHNS and CDR2 is SASEGT. CDR3: CASRPGTTGELFF. The CDR3 bases are TGTGCCAGCAGGCCAGGGACCACCGGGGAGCTGTTTTTT.